Following are 21 T cell receptor beta chains from one sample sequenced in a study of T cell responses to AZD1222 COVID-19 vaccine. Generated by immunoSEQ multiplex PCR, the TCRdb table keeps only in-frame clones and is missing some. The table includes approximately 120,000 clones, around 89% detected once. The material was peripheral blood, obtained on day 0 of AZD1222 vaccination. These receptor sequences come from an adult in good health.

The V gene is TRBV4-2, the J gene TRBJ2-1; the D is unclear. The CDR3 has 13 amino acids. Per germline, CDR1 LGHNA and CDR2 YNFKEQ. Deletions cut 5 bases from V and 5 bases from J, with 10 bases between. The DNA for the CDR3 is TGTGCCAGCAGCGGGCCTGGGGACAATGAGCAGTTCTTC. This sequence encodes CASSGPGDNEQFF.

This clone was seen once. The chain has TRBV9 and TRBJ1-5, with no clear D. The V end was cut by 5 bases, the J end by 6 bases, with 15 bases between. The CDR3 sequence is 14 residues long. The V gene's germline CDR1 is SGDLS and CDR2 YYNGEE. This CDR3 is CASSGIADGQPQHF. CDR3 nucleotides: TGTGCCAGCAGTGGGATCGCGGACGGTCAGCCCCAGCATTTT.

This clone was picked up one time. The chain is built from TRBV6-6 and TRBJ2-3; possibly TRBD1 or TRBD2 for D (7 bases each). Trimming stripped 6 bases from V and 6 bases from J, with 16 bases between. This CDR3 spans 14 amino acids. The germline gives CDR1 MNHNY, CDR2 SVGAGI (reference sequence). CDR3 in amino acids: CASSSGGGGDTQYF. The CDR3 nucleotides are TGTGCCAGCAGCTCAGGGGGGGGAGGGGATACGCAGTATTTT.

The gene calls are TRBV1 and TRBJ1-6. TRBV1 is deemed a pseudogene. CDR3 length: 18 amino acids. The CDR3 sequence: CTSSQLQKAGRDNSPLHF. CDR3 DNA sequence: TGCACCAGCAGCCAACTCCAGAAGGCGGGACGGGATAATTCACCCCTCCACTTT.

The CDR3 DNA reads TGTGCCGGGCGGCAGGCTGGGGCCAACGTCCTGACTTTC. Translated: CAGRQAGANVLTF. The gene calls are TRBV7-9 and TRBJ2-6; D gene unclear. Germline assignment: CDR1 SEHNR and CDR2 FQNEAQ (reference sequence). The CDR3 runs 13 residues. Trimming shortened V by 11 bases and J by 2 bases, and 10 bases separated the two germline ends.

The V call is TRBV6-4, the J call TRBJ1-2; 8 bases fit TRBD1. With 0 bases clipped from V and 8 bases from J, the junction kept 14 bases outside the gene matches. This CDR3 is built from 17 residues. The germline CDR1 and CDR2 sequences are MRHNA and SNTAGT. The CDR3 here is CASSDSRQGARVEGYTF. CDR3 sequence (DNA): TGTGCCAGCAGTGACTCACGGCAGGGGGCAAGAGTAGAGGGCTACACCTTC.

V gene TRBV11-2 combines with J gene TRBJ2-5; a possible D gene is TRBD2 (7 bases). Trimming shortened V by 5 bases and J by 3 bases, and 19 bases separated the two germline ends. The germline gives CDR1 SGHAT, CDR2 FQNNGV. The CDR3 is 16 residues long. The CDR3 protein is CASSPLRGTTKETQYF. Here the CDR3 DNA reads TGTGCCAGCAGCCCGCTTAGGGGGACTACCAAAGAGACCCAGTACTTC.

This clone was seen a handful of times. The chain carries TRBV6-2 or TRBV6-3 and TRBJ2-1; 10 bases align to TRBD2. Looked up from germline, CDR1 is MNHEY and CDR2 is SVGEGT. V dropped 6 bases and J dropped 3; count of bases not matched to a gene: 14. The CDR3 has 18 amino acids. The CDR3 sequence is CASSLGWSGGDFYNEQFF. In DNA, the CDR3 is TGTGCCAGCAGCCTTGGATGGAGCGGGGGGGATTTCTACAATGAGCAGTTCTTC.

This clone was found once. The CDR3 sequence is CASSSQGGPTLPNTEAFF. The CDR3, as DNA: TGTGCCAGCAGCTCCCAAGGTGGGCCCACGCTCCCGAACACTGAAGCTTTCTTT. The chain has TRBV28 and TRBJ1-1; D gene uncertain. V was clipped by 6 bases and J by 1 base, with 24 bases between them. CDR1 is MDHEN, CDR2 SYDVKM, per germline. There are 18 residues in the CDR3.

V gene TRBV15 combines with J gene TRBJ1-5, with D maybe TRBD1 (5 bases). CDR1 and CDR2 (germline): LNHNV, YYDKDF (reference sequence). The CDR3 contains 15 residues. Trimming left V 4 bases short and J 6 bases short, with 16 bases between. CDR3 sequence reads: CATSIGGEVSQPQHF. Here the CDR3 DNA reads TGTGCCACCAGCATCGGAGGGGAGGTCTCTCAGCCCCAGCATTTT.

This clone has only one observation. J is TRBJ1-5 and V is TRBV24-1, with 7 nucleotides matching TRBD1. J lost 6 bases, V lost 5 bases, and 6 bases had no gene match. Germline CDR1 KGHDR, CDR2 SFDVKD. The CDR3 length is 14 residues. Here the CDR3 DNA reads TGTGCCACCAGTGCCAGGGGGAGTAGTCAGCCCCAGCATTTT. This sequence encodes CATSARGSSQPQHF.

The genes are TRBV6-5 and TRBJ1-6, with a possible D match to TRBD1 (5 bases). Germline-derived CDR1 and CDR2 are MNHEY and SVGAGI. The V and J ends lost 9 bases and 9 bases respectively, with 15 bases between them. This CDR3 spans 13 amino acids. CDR3 loop: CASRGQGASPLHF. The CDR3 region has the DNA TGTGCCAGTAGGGGCCAGGGAGCTTCACCCCTCCACTTT.

This clone has just a few counts. V usage is TRBV3-1 (or the pseudogene TRBV3-2) and J usage is TRBJ2-7; 7 bases line up with TRBD1. The germline CDR1 and CDR2 sequences are LGHDT and YNNKEL (reference sequence). The CDR3 consists of 13 residues. After removal of 3 bases from V and 5 bases from J, the junction contained 4 bases not matched to a gene. In nucleotides, the CDR3 is TGTGCCAGCAGCCATTGGGACAGCCACGAGCAGTACTTC. This sequence encodes CASSHWDSHEQYF.

The V call is TRBV14, the J call TRBJ2-7, with 9 positions matching TRBD1. The V segment lost 4 bases and the J segment 4 bases; nucleotides outside the gene matches: 8. CDR3 size: 15 residues. CDR1 is SGHDN, CDR2 FVKESK, per germline. CDR3 residues: CASSRSGTGLYEQYF. CDR3 nucleotides: TGTGCCAGCAGCCGATCCGGGACAGGGCTTTACGAGCAGTACTTC.

The chain couples TRBV2 to TRBJ1-2, with 10 bases identical to TRBD1. The J segment lost 7 bases and the V segment lost 4 bases, leaving 0 bases of the junction unmatched. The CDR3 is 12 residues long. Germline V CDR1 and CDR2: SNHLY, FYNNEI. The CDR3 region is CASSGTGGGYTF. CDR3 DNA sequence: TGTGCCAGCAGTGGGACAGGGGGTGGCTACACCTTC.

This sequence joins TRBV2 and TRBJ1-2, with D maybe TRBD1 (5 bases). Germline V gene sequence: CDR1 SNHLY, CDR2 FYNNEI. Trimming cost V 9 bases and J 2 bases, with 16 bases left between them. This CDR3 comprises 14 residues. As DNA, the CDR3 is TGTGCCAGTTTTGTACGACAGATCAACTATGGCTACACCTTC. This codes for CASFVRQINYGYTF.

This CDR3 reads CASSQWTGDETQYF. The CDR3, as DNA: TGTGCCAGCAGCCAATGGACAGGGGACGAGACCCAGTACTTC. The chain combines TRBV7-9 with TRBJ2-5, with TRBD1 identical over 9 bases. Looked up from germline, CDR1 is SEHNR and CDR2 is FQNEAQ (reference sequence). The CDR3 covers 14 residues. With 5 bases clipped from V and 5 bases from J, the junction kept 6 bases outside the gene matches.

The chain couples TRBV5-1 to TRBJ2-7; 7 positions agree with TRBD1. The CDR3 contains 14 residues. Unmatched junction bases numbered 6, after V lost 4 bases and J lost 2 bases. The V gene's germline CDR1 is SGHRS and CDR2 YFSETQ. The CDR3 loop reads CASSPLGTAYEQYF. CDR3 nucleotides: TGCGCCAGCAGCCCATTAGGGACAGCCTACGAGCAGTACTTC.

This clone appeared a single time. This chain uses TRBV9 with TRBJ2-5; 9 bases agree with TRBD2. With 3 bases clipped from V and 2 bases from J, the junction kept 11 bases outside the gene matches. This CDR3 is built from 17 residues. Germline V gives CDR1 SGDLS, CDR2 YYNGEE. Written as DNA, the CDR3 is TGTGCCAGCAGCGCCCGCGGGGTAGCGGGGGCTCAAGAGACCCAGTACTTC. This encodes CASSARGVAGAQETQYF.

The V gene is TRBV28, the J gene TRBJ1-2, with D perhaps matching TRBD1 (5 bases). Germline V gene data show CDR1 as MDHEN and CDR2 as SYDVKM. Between the trimmed V and J ends, which lost 7 bases and 4 bases, there was a span of 10 bases. The CDR3 covers 12 residues. The CDR3 nucleotides are TGTGCCAGCACCCAGGGCGGCTATGGCTACACCTTC. Translation: CASTQGGYGYTF.

This CDR3 reads CASSSGGYNEQFF. The CDR3 DNA sequence: TGTGCCAGCAGTTCGGGGGGCTACAATGAGCAGTTCTTC. V gene TRBV12-3 or TRBV12-4 combines with J gene TRBJ2-1; 7 bases are a match to TRBD2. CDR3 length: 13 amino acids. The V segment lost 4 bases and the J segment 3 bases; nucleotides outside the gene matches: 0.